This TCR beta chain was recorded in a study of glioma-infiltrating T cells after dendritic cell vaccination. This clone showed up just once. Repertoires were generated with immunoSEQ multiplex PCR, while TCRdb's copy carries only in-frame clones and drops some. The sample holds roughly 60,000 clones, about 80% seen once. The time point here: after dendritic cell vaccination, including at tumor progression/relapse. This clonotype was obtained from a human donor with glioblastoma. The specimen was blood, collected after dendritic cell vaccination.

The DNA of the CDR3 is TGTGCCAGCAGCCAGTCAACTAGCGGGGGATTCTACAATGAGCAGTTCTTC. Translating it yields CASSQSTSGGFYNEQFF. The chain joins TRBV9 to TRBJ2-1, with 11 bases matching TRBD2. CDR1 and CDR2 (germline): SGDLS, YYNGEE. Germline trimming cut 4 bases from V and 3 bases from J; bases unmatched to any gene: 9. The CDR3 is 17 residues long.